This TCR beta chain is from a study of shared clonotypes between healthy human individuals. Worth noting for this clone: Its antigen is currently unknown.

Germline V gene data show CDR1 as SGHRS and CDR2 as YFSETQ. This CDR3 contains 15 residues. Trimming took 6 bases from V and 1 from J, leaving 11 bases between them. Several immunoSEQ 96-well plates shared each subset's DNA, each plate a replicate. The data were produced by immunoSEQ multiplex PCR, yet TCRdb's version contains in-frame clones alone and is incomplete. In the table there are about 1.9 million clones, around 95% of which are singletons. Naive CD8 isolation took CD45RO-negative cells positively selected for CCR7 and excluded terminally differentiated effector memory CD45RA+ cells. Whole-study findings and limits: Depth was large, yet rarefaction showed that sorted-subset sequencing was incomplete. Sharing across a few donors was seen in 4% to 6.5% of naive CD4 clonotypes.

The genes are TRBV5-1 and TRBJ2-6, with D maybe TRBD1 (6 bases). Sequenced material: naive CD8+ T cells from PBMCs. This sequence was found in a man aged 18-30 years in good health. Some clones in this sample may be carry-over from other donors' samples. The CDR3 loop reads CASTPDRSGANVLTF. CDR3 DNA sequence: TGCGCCAGCACCCCCGACAGGTCTGGGGCCAACGTCCTGACTTTC.